This entry lists 23 T cell receptor beta chains sequenced from one sample in a study of regulatory T cells in long-lasting Graves disease. Building the TCR beta libraries relied on iRepertoire HTBI primers, and CDR3 regions underwent Arm-PCR. Via MiXCR, TCRdb re-called the multiplex PCR reads, giving one row per CDR3 protein. The sample includes roughly 300,000 distinct CDR3 sequences, around 19% of them seen just once. Indicated time point: persistent/refractory GD, antithyroid drugs over 5 years with positive TRAb. PBMC-extracted RNA yielded the TCR library. The sequencing here drew on peripheral blood mononuclear cells (PBMCs), taken when the disease was refractory, from a patient treated with antithyroid drugs. Receptor source: a female donor with Graves disease.

The chain has TRBV5-1 and TRBJ2-7, with 11 positions matching TRBD1. This CDR3 spans 14 amino acids. V lost 3 bases and J lost 8; bases outside the gene matches: 7. Germline loops: CDR1 SGHRS, CDR2 YFSETQ. The CDR3 sequence: CASSSEDRGRQQYF. CDR3 coding DNA: TGCGCCAGCAGCTCCGAGGACAGGGGGCGCCAGCAGTACTTC. Full variable domain (missing parts from reference TRBV5-1 and TRBJ2-7): KAGVTQTPRYLIKTRGQQVTLSCSPISGHRSVSWYQQTPGQGLQFLFEYFSETQRNKGNFPGRFSGRQFSNSRSEMNVSTLELGDSALYLCASSSEDRGRQQYFGPGTRLTVT.

In this sample, this clonotype turned up a few times. The chain has TRBV12-3 or TRBV12-4 and TRBJ1-5, with D hard to call. CDR3 length: 13 residues. V lost 3 bases, J lost 5 bases, and 8 bases lay in between. The CDR3 coding sequence is TGTGCCAGCAGTTTTAACAAGTATCAGCCCCAGCATTTT. Its protein is CASSFNKYQPQHF.

About this clonotype itself: Given a much more abundant clone one base away, this may be a read error. The V and J genes are TRBV5-1 and TRBJ2-7; D gene uncertain. Trimming stripped 0 bases from V and 6 bases from J, with 16 bases between. The CDR3 covers 15 residues. Germline V gene sequence: CDR1 SGHRS, CDR2 YFSETQ. The CDR3 loop reads CASSLGGRVLGEQYF. The CDR3 DNA reads TGCGCCAGCAGCTTGGGAGGACGGGTCCTTGGCGAGCAGTACTTC.

This clonotype was recorded at least ten times. The V and J genes are TRBV12-3 or TRBV12-4 and TRBJ1-1; D gene uncertain. Deletions cut 3 bases from V and 1 base from J, with 6 bases between. The CDR3 loop spans 13 amino acids. The CDR3 sequence is CASSFKPNTEAFF. The DNA of the CDR3 is TGTGCCAGCAGTTTCAAACCGAACACTGAAGCTTTCTTT.

The chain uses TRBV11-2 and TRBJ2-1, with D possibly matching TRBD2 (7 bases). Germline lookup yields CDR1 SGHAT and CDR2 FQNNGV. CDR3 length: 13 residues. V lost 5 bases, J lost 7 bases, and 12 bases lay in between. The CDR3 DNA reads TGTGCCAGCAGCACAGGGACTACAAATGAGCAGTTCTTC. Translation: CASSTGTTNEQFF. The entire variable domain, with the rest obtained from reference TRBV11-2 and TRBJ2-1, is as follows: EAGVAQSPRYKIIEKRQSVAFWCNPISGHATLYWYQQILGQGPKLLIQFQNNGVVDDSQLPKDRFSAERLKGVDSTLKIQPAKLEDSAVYLCASSTGTTNEQFFGPGTRLTVL.

V gene TRBV29-1 combines with J gene TRBJ1-3, with a weak D call TRBD1 (5 bases). Trimming removed 6 bases at V and 2 bases at J, with 8 bases between. There are 12 residues in the CDR3. In germline, CDR1 is SQVTM, CDR2 ANQGSEA. CDR3 in amino acids: CSVGGPGNTIYF. CDR3 DNA sequence: TGCAGCGTCGGGGGACCTGGAAACACCATATATTTT.

This clonotype was recorded at least ten times. V gene TRBV7-2 combines with J gene TRBJ2-5; tentatively, D is TRBD2 (6 bases). CDR1 is SGHTA and CDR2 is FQGNSA in the germline V gene. This CDR3 contains 13 residues. The V gene lost 3 bases and the J gene lost 6 bases, with 11 bases spanning the gap. This CDR3 reads CASSFGGQKTQYF. The CDR3 nucleotides are TGTGCCAGCAGCTTCGGAGGGCAAAAGACCCAGTACTTC.

This clonotype was detected only a few times. The CDR3 loop is CSVRFETEAFF. CDR3 coding DNA: TGCAGTGTACGATTTGAAACTGAAGCTTTCTTT. The V gene is TRBV20-1, the J gene TRBJ1-1; D unresolved. The CDR3 totals 11 residues. Trimming took 7 bases from V and 5 from J, leaving 11 bases between them. The V gene's germline CDR1 is DFQATT and CDR2 SNEGSKA (reference sequence).

V usage is TRBV29-1 and J usage is TRBJ1-3; D possibly corresponds to TRBD1 (6 bases). The CDR3 extends over 15 amino acids. With 6 bases removed from V and 4 bases from J, the gap between germline ends came to 19 bases. Germline values: CDR1 SQVTM, CDR2 ANQGSEA. This CDR3 reads CSVPPKQGSGNTIYF. The CDR3 region has the DNA TGCAGCGTCCCCCCGAAACAGGGATCCGGAAACACCATATATTTT.

The rearrangement uses TRBV5-5 and TRBJ2-7; 9 bases line up with TRBD2. V shed 9 bases and J 1 base; nucleotides not matched to a gene: 14. Germline CDR1 SGHKS, CDR2 YYEKEE (reference sequence). The CDR3 loop spans 16 amino acids. In DNA, the CDR3 is TGTGCCACATCATTCTCAGCGGGGGGCCAATCCTACGAGCAGTACTTC. This encodes CATSFSAGGQSYEQYF.

The table lists this clonotype with many counts. V is TRBV6-2 or TRBV6-3 and J is TRBJ2-5; 8 nucleotides align to TRBD2. This CDR3 is built from 13 residues. The trim removed 6 bases at V and 4 bases at J, leaving 4 bases unmatched. CDR1 is MNHEY and CDR2 is SVGEGT in the germline V gene. The CDR3 here is CASRRGAAETQYF. In nucleotides, the CDR3 is TGTGCCAGCAGGCGGGGGGCGGCAGAGACCCAGTACTTC.

A few counts support this clonotype. This chain uses TRBV6-1 with TRBJ1-6; a possible D gene is TRBD1 (6 bases). The CDR3 loop spans 19 amino acids. V was cut by 5 bases and J by 1 base, with 21 bases left in between. Germline CDR1 and CDR2: MNHNS and SASEGT. The CDR3 loop is CASSLRHVSGESYNSPLHF. CDR3 bases: TGTGCCAGCAGTCTCAGACACGTCTCAGGGGAGTCCTATAATTCACCCCTCCACTTT.

This clonotype was picked up a small number of times. This chain links TRBV5-1 with TRBJ2-7; D remains unclear. This CDR3 is 14 amino acids long. V was cut by 4 bases and J by 6 bases, with 17 bases left in between. CDR1 and CDR2 (germline): SGHRS, YFSETQ. The CDR3 DNA reads as TGCGCCAGCAGCGGGGATCACAACTGGGGCGAGCAGTACTTC. Translating it yields CASSGDHNWGEQYF.

This clonotype was seen only once. The V and J genes are TRBV30 and TRBJ2-2; D is uncertain. Germline V CDR1 and CDR2: GTSNPN, SVGIG (reference sequence). The CDR3 runs to 13 residues. V dropped 2 bases and J dropped 6 bases, with 10 bases sitting between them. CDR3 amino acids: CAWSRLRAGELFF. The CDR3 DNA follows: TGTGCCTGGAGTCGTTTACGGGCCGGGGAGCTGTTTTTT.

This clonotype was seen once. The chain joins TRBV19 to TRBJ1-5; D unresolved. Deletions cut 3 bases from V and 0 bases from J, with 12 bases between. Germline V lookup: CDR1 LNHDA, CDR2 SQIVND (reference sequence). This CDR3 has 16 amino acids. The CDR3 region is CASSMLSGNSNQPQHF. The CDR3 DNA reads TGTGCCAGTAGTATGTTATCGGGGAATAGCAATCAGCCCCAGCATTTT.

The chain is built from TRBV20-1 and TRBJ2-5; 8 positions agree with TRBD1. The J call is in doubt because the DNA end fits TRBJ2-1 better. The CDR3 sequence is 12 residues long. Germline V gene sequence: CDR1 DFQATT, CDR2 SNEGSKA (reference sequence). The CDR3 protein is CSASHRGNEQFF. The CDR3 DNA sequence: TGCAGTGCTAGCCACAGGGGGAATGAGCAGTTCTTC.

This clonotype occurred many times. This chain connects TRBV6-1 to TRBJ1-2; TRBD1 agrees at 7 bases. Germline trimming cut 4 bases from V and 6 bases from J; bases unmatched to any gene: 5. CDR1 and CDR2 (germline): MNHNS, SASEGT. There are 13 residues in the CDR3. The CDR3 coding sequence is TGTGCCAGCAGTGTGACAGGGAGGCATGGCTACACCTTC. It encodes CASSVTGRHGYTF.

This clonotype was counted many times. The chain has TRBV24-1 and TRBJ1-2, with D maybe TRBD1 (6 bases). V shed 2 bases and J shed 3 bases, with 6 bases lying between them. Germline V gene data show CDR1 as KGHDR and CDR2 as SFDVKD. The CDR3 length is 13 residues. In DNA, the CDR3 is TGTGCCACCAGTGATTACAGGGACTATGGCTACACCTTC. It codes for CATSDYRDYGYTF.

This clonotype has a handful of counts. V is TRBV14 and J is TRBJ2-1; 9 bases are a match to TRBD1. CDR3 length: 15 residues. The ends lost 3 bases at V and 3 bases at J; junction bases unmatched: 3. CDR1 and CDR2 from the germline V gene are SGHDN and FVKESK. DNA of the CDR3: TGTGCCAGCAGCCACGGGACAGGGAACTACAATGAGCAGTTCTTC. This translates into CASSHGTGNYNEQFF. The variable domain in full, completed from reference TRBV14 and TRBJ2-1, reads EAGVTQFPSHSVIEKGQTVTLRCDPISGHDNLYWYRRVMGKEIKFLLHFVKESKQDESGMPNNRFLAERTGGTYSTLKVQPAELEDSGVYFCASSHGTGNYNEQFFGPGTRLTVL.

This chain joins TRBV4-1 and TRBJ1-3; no reliable D call. The CDR3 spans 13 residues. The ends were cut back, 4 bases at V and 3 bases at J, with 7 bases in the middle. In germline, CDR1 is MGHRA, CDR2 YSYEKL. The CDR3 reads CASSPVFGNTIYF. The CDR3 DNA sequence: TGCGCCAGCAGCCCGGTCTTTGGAAACACCATATATTTT.

This clonotype was seen a few times. V is TRBV9 and J is TRBJ2-7; 8 bases align to TRBD2. Germline V gives CDR1 SGDLS, CDR2 YYNGEE. This CDR3 has 15 residues. Germline trimming cut 0 bases from V and 2 bases from J; bases unmatched to any gene: 4. CDR3 coding DNA: TGTGCCAGCAGCGTAGGAGCGGGGGTTGCCTACGAGCAGTACTTC. Encoded protein: CASSVGAGVAYEQYF.

In its sample, this clonotype was seen many times. The chain joins TRBV5-5 to TRBJ1-1, with 9 bases identical to TRBD1. The CDR3 extends over 17 amino acids. The V segment lost 7 bases and the J segment 0 bases; nucleotides outside the gene matches: 13. Germline lookup yields CDR1 SGHKS and CDR2 YYEKEE (reference sequence). The CDR3 loop is CASQPRTGVYMNTEAFF. For the CDR3, the DNA is TGTGCCAGCCAACCGAGGACAGGGGTTTATATGAACACTGAAGCTTTCTTT.

With regard to this clonotype: Given a much more abundant clone one base away, this may be a read error. This chain connects TRBV2 to TRBJ1-1; 9 nucleotides match TRBD1. CDR1 is SNHLY and CDR2 is FYNNEI in the germline V gene. This CDR3 region has 14 residues. The DNA for the CDR3 is TGTGTCAGCAGTGCTAGACAGGGGGGAACTGAAGCTTTCTTT. It codes for CVSSARQGGTEAFF.